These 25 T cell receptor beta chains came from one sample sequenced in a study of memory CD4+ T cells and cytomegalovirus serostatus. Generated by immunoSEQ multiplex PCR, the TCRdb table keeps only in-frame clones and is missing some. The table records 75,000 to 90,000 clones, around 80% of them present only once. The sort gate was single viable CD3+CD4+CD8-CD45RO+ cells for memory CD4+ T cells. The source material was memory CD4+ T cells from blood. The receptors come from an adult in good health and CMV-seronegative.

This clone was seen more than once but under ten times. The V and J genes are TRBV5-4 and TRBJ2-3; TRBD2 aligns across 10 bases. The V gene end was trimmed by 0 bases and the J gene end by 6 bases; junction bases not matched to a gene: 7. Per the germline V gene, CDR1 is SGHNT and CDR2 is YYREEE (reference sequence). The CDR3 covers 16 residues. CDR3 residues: CASSLVLAGTGDTQYF. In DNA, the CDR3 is TGTGCCAGCAGCTTGGTACTAGCGGGGACGGGCGATACGCAGTATTTT.

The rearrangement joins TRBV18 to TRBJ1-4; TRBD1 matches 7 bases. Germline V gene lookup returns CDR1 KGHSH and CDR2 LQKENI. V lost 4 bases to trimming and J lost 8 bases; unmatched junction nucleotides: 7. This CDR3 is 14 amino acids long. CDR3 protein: CASSRVQGQEKLFF. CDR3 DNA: TGTGCCAGCTCACGGGTACAGGGGCAGGAAAAACTGTTTTTT. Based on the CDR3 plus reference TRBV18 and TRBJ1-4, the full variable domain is NAGVMQNPRHLVRRRGQEARLRCSPMKGHSHVYWYRQLPEEGLKFMVYLQKENIIDESGMPKERFSAEFPKEGPSILRIQQVVRGDSAAYFCASSRVQGQEKLFFGSGTQLSVL.

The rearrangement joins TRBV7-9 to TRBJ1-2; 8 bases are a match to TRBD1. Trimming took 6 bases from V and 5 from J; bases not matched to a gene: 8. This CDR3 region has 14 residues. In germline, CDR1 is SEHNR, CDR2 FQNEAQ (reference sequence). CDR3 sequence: CASRPTDRGYGYTF. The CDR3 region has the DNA TGTGCCAGCAGACCCACCGACAGGGGTTATGGCTACACCTTC.

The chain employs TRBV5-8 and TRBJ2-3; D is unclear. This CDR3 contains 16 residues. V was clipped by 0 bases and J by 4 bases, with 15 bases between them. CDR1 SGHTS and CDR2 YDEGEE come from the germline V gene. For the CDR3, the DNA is TGTGCCAGCAGCTTGGGTGGAAAGTCCCTCGCAGATACGCAGTATTTT. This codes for CASSLGGKSLADTQYF.

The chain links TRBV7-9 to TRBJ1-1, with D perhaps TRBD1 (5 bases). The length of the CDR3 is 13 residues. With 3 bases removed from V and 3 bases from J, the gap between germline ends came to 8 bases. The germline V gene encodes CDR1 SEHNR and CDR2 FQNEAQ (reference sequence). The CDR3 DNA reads TGTGCCAGCAGCTTCGTGGGGGACACTGAAGCTTTCTTT. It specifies CASSFVGDTEAFF.

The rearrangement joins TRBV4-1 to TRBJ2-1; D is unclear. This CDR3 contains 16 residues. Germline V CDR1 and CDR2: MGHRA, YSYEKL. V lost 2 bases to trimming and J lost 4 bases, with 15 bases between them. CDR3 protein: CASSQPAAAMYNEQFF. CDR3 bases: TGCGCCAGCAGCCAACCGGCGGCTGCTATGTACAATGAGCAGTTCTTC.

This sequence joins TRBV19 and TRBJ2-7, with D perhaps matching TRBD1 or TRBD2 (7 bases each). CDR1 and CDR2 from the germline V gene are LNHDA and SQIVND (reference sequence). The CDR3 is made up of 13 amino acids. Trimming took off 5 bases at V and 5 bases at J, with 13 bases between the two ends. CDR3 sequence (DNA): TGTGCCAGTAGTCAGACAGGGAGGGACGAGCAGTACTTC. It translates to CASSQTGRDEQYF. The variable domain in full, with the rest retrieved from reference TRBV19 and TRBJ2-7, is DGGITQSPKYLFRKEGQNVTLSCEQNLNHDAMYWYRQDPGQGLRLIYYSQIVNDFQKGDIAEGYSVSREKKESFPLTVTSAQKNPTAFYLCASSQTGRDEQYFGPGTRLTVT.

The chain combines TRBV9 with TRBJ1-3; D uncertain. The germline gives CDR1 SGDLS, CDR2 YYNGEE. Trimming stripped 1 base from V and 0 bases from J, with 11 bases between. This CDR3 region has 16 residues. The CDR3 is CASSVSLGSSGNTIYF. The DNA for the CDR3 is TGTGCCAGCAGCGTATCTTTGGGGTCCTCTGGAAACACCATATATTTT.

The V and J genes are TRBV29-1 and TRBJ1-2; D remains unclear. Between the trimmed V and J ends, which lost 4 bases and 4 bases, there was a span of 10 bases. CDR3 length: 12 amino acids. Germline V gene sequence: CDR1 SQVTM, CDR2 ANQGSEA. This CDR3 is CSVGRESYGYTF. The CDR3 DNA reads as TGCAGCGTTGGGCGGGAGAGCTATGGCTACACCTTC.

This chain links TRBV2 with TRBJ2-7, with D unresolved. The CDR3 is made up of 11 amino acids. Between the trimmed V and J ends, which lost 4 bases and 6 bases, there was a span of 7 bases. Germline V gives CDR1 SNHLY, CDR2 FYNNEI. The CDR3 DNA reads TGTGCCAGCAGTGTGCCGGCCGAGCAGTACTTC. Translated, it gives CASSVPAEQYF.

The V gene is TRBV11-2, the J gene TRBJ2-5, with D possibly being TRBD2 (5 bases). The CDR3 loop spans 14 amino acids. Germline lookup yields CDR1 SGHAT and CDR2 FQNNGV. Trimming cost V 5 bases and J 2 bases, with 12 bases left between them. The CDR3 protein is CASSHTTSQETQYF. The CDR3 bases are TGTGCCAGCAGCCATACTACTAGTCAAGAGACCCAGTACTTC.

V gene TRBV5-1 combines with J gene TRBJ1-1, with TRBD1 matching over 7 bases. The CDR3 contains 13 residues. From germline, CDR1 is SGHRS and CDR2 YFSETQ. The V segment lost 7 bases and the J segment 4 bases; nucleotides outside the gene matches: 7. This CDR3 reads CASATGVSTEAFF. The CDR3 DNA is TGCGCCAGCGCCACAGGGGTGAGCACTGAAGCTTTCTTT.

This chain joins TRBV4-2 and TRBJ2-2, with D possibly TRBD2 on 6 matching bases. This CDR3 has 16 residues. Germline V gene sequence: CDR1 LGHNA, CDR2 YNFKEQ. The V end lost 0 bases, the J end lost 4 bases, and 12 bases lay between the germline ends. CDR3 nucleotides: TGTGCCAGCAGCCAAGAGTGGGTCGGGAGCACCGGGGAGCTGTTTTTT. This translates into CASSQEWVGSTGELFF.

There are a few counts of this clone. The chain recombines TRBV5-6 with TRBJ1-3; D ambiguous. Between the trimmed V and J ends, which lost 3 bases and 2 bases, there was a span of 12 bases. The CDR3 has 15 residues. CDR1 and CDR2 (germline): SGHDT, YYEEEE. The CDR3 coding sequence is TGTGCCAGCAGCTGGACGGGGATGGCTGGAAACACCATATATTTT. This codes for CASSWTGMAGNTIYF.

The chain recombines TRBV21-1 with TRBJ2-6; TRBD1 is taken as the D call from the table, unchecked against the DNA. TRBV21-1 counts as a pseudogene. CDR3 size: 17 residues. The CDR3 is CASSEPTGEAGANVLTF. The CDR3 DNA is TGTGCCAGCAGCGAACCGACAGGGGAGGCGGGGGCCAACGTCCTGACTTTC.

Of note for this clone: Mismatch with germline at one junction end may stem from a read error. The DNA for the CDR3 is TGTGCTAGCAGCTTAGGGCAGCTAGTCACAGATACGCAGTATTTT. Its translation: CASSLGQLVTDTQYF. The chain couples TRBV7-7 to TRBJ2-3; no clear D. Germline V gives CDR1 SSHAT, CDR2 FNYEAQ (reference sequence). This CDR3 spans 15 amino acids.

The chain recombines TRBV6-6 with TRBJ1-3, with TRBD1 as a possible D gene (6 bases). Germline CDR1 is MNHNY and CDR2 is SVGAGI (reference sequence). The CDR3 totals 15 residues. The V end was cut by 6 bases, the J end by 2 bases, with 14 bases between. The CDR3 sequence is CASRKQGDTGNTIYF. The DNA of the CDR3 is TGTGCCAGCAGGAAACAGGGTGATACTGGAAACACCATATATTTT.

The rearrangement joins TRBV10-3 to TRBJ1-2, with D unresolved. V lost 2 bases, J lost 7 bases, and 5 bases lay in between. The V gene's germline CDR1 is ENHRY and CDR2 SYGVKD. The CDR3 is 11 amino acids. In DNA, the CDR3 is TGTGCCATCAGTGAGGAGGGTGGCTACACCTTC. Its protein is CAISEEGGYTF.

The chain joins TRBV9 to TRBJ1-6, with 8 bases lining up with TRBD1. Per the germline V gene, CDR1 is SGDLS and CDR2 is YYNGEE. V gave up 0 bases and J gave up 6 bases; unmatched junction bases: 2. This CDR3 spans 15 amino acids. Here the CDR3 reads CASSVEGQANSPLHF. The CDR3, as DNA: TGTGCCAGCAGCGTAGAGGGACAGGCTAATTCACCCCTCCACTTT.

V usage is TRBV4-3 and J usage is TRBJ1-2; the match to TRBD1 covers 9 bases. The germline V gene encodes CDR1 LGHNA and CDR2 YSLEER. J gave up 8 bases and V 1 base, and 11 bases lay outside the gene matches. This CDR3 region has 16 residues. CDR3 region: CASSQGSPGQGGGYTF. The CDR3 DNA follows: TGCGCCAGCAGCCAAGGGAGTCCGGGACAGGGTGGCGGCTACACCTTC.

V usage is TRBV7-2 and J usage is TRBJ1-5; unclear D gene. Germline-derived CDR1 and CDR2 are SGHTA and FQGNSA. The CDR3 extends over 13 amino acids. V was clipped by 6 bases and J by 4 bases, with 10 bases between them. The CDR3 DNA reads TGTGCCAGCAGTCCCGACTTTAATCAGCCCCAGCATTTT. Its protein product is CASSPDFNQPQHF.

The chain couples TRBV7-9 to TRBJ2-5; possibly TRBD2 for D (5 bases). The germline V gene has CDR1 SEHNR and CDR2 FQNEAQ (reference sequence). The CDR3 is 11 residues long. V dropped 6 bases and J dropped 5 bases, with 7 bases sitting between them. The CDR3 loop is CASSRGETQYF. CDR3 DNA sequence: TGTGCCAGCAGTCGGGGTGAGACCCAGTACTTC.

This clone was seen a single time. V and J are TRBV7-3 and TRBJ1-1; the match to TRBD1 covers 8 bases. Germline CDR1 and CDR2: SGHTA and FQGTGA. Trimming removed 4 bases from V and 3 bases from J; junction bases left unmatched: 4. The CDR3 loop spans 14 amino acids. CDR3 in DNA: TGTGCCAGCAGCTCACAGGGGGTACACACTGAAGCTTTCTTT. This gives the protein CASSSQGVHTEAFF.

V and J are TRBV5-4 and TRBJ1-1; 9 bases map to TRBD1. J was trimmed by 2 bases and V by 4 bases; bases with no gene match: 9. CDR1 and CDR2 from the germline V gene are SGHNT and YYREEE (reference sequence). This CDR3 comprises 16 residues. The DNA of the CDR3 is TGTGCCAGCAGCCTTTACTGGACAGGGGAAAACACTGAAGCTTTCTTT. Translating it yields CASSLYWTGENTEAFF.

The CDR3 DNA is TGTGCCAGCAGCATGGACAGGGTCCCCTACGAGCAGTACTTC. Translation gives CASSMDRVPYEQYF. V gene TRBV5-4 combines with J gene TRBJ2-7; 8 bases are shared with TRBD1. This CDR3 has 14 amino acids. V lost 4 bases and J lost 2; bases outside the gene matches: 5. In germline, CDR1 is SGHNT, CDR2 YYREEE (reference sequence).